This section outlines one T cell receptor beta chain sequence together with its context. Its antigen is undetermined. The entry originates in a study of cytomegalovirus exposure and HLA in healthy donors. General study findings and limits: In vitro work confirmed that three CMV-associated chains recognize CMV antigens. 150 to 200 TCR beta chains were listed as cytomegalovirus-associated.

Profiling relied on immunoSEQ multiplex PCR, and the TCRdb table lists in-frame clones only, not all of them. This table holds about 100,000 clones, approximately 85% found once. Germline V gene lookup returns CDR1 MGHDK and CDR2 SYGVNS. CDR3 length equals 14 residues. Trimming pared 9 bases from V and 0 bases from J, leaving 13 bases between. The clonotype was recovered from a woman younger than 30 in good health and CMV-seronegative. Material: PBMCs. The chain couples TRBV25-1 to TRBJ2-3, with D maybe TRBD2 (5 bases). The CDR3 DNA is TGTGCCAGTTCGGGCGGGCCAAGCACAGATACGCAGTATTTT. It codes for CASSGGPSTDTQYF. Full variable domain (missing parts from reference TRBV25-1 and TRBJ2-3): EADIYQTPRYLVIGTGKKITLECSQTMGHDKMYWYQQDPGMELHLIHYSYGVNSTEKGDLSSESTVSRIRTEHFPLTLESARPSHTSQYLCASSGGPSTDTQYFGPGTRLTVL.